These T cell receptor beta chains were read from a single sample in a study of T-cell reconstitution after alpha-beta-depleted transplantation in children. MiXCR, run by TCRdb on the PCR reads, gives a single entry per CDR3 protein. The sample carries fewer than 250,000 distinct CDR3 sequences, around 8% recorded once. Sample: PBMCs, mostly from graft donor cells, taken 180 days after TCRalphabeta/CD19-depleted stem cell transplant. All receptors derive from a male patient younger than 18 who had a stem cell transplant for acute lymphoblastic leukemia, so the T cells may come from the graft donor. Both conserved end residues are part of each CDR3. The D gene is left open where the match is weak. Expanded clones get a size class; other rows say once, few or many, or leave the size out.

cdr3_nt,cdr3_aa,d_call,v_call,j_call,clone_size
TGTGCCAGCAGTCTCCGGGACGCCACTGAAGCTTTCTTT,CASSLRDATEAFF,NA,TRBV27,TRBJ1-1,many
TGCAGTGCCGAACACCGAGAGACCCAGTACTTC,CSAEHRETQYF,NA,TRBV20-1,TRBJ2-5,few
TGCGCCAGCAGCGGACAGGGGAGGCGAGAGACCCAGTACTTC,CASSGQGRRETQYF,TRBD1,TRBV10-2,TRBJ2-5,NA
TGTGCCAGCAGCGAAAGGGCCGGCAACGAGCAGTACTTC,CASSERAGNEQYF,NA,TRBV2,TRBJ2-7,many
TGTGCCAGCTCACCACCGTTAAGTTCCTACGAGCAGTACTTC,CASSPPLSSYEQYF,NA,TRBV18,TRBJ2-7,NA
TGTGCCAGCAGAGACTTCCGGGGGAGTAACACTGAAGCTTTCTTT,CASRDFRGSNTEAFF,NA,TRBV11-2,TRBJ1-1,many
TGTGCCAGCAGCTCGGGTAGCTTTAATGAAAAACTGTTTTTT,CASSSGSFNEKLFF,NA,TRBV5-5,TRBJ1-4,many
TGCAGCGTCGTTCGTTATAGCGGGAGGGTAGAGACCCAGTACTTC,CSVVRYSGRVETQYF,TRBD2,TRBV29-1,TRBJ2-5,many
TGCGCCAGCAGCCTTGGACTCTTCAACACCGGGGAGCTGTTTTTT,CASSLGLFNTGELFF,NA,TRBV5-1,TRBJ2-2,many
TGTGCCATCAGTAAAACCTTGGGGGACAATCAGCCCCAGCATTTT,CAISKTLGDNQPQHF,NA,TRBV10-3,TRBJ1-5,NA
TGCGCCACCCAGAGGGATCCCCCACTAGATACGCAGTATTTT,CATQRDPPLDTQYF,NA,TRBV5-1,TRBJ2-3,many
TGTGCCACCAGTGACTCCGGACTAGCGCCCTACGAGCAGTACTTC,CATSDSGLAPYEQYF,TRBD2,TRBV24-1,TRBJ2-7,many
TGTGCCAGCAGTTACCGGACAGGGGAATTTGGAAACATTCAGTACTTC,CASSYRTGEFGNIQYF,TRBD1,TRBV6-5,TRBJ2-4,many
TGTACCAGCAGTTTTGACGCTTCCGAATTAGGGAGCAATCAGCCCCAGCATTTT,CTSSFDASELGSNQPQHF,NA,TRBV12-3/TRBV12-4,TRBJ1-5,NA
TGCGCCAGCATCTTGGGGACTAGGATGGATACGCAGTATTTT,CASILGTRMDTQYF,TRBD2,TRBV5-1,TRBJ2-3,many
TGTGCCAGCAAGGGGGGTATGGGGATCAATGAGCAGTTCTTC,CASKGGMGINEQFF,NA,TRBV12-3/TRBV12-4,TRBJ2-1,many
TGCAGTGCTAGATGGCAAAGCTCGGCTAACTATGGCTACACCTTC,CSARWQSSANYGYTF,NA,TRBV20-1,TRBJ1-2,many
TGTGCCAGCAGTTTTAGAGGCAGTCTGTACTTC,CASSFRGSLYF,NA,TRBV27,TRBJ2-7,many
TGTGCTACGGACCACGCGAACACCGGGGAGCTGTTTTTT,CATDHANTGELFF,NA,TRBV7-8,TRBJ2-2,NA
TGTGCCAGCAGCTTAGACGGGCGGAATAATGAAAAACTGTTTTTT,CASSLDGRNNEKLFF,NA,TRBV7-2,TRBJ1-4,many
TGCAGTGGAGGGACAGGGACAAAAGAGACCCAGTACTTC,CSGGTGTKETQYF,TRBD1,TRBV20-1,TRBJ2-5,NA
TGTGCCAGCAGTTTAGCGGGTCCTGGAAACACCATATATTTT,CASSLAGPGNTIYF,NA,TRBV28,TRBJ1-3,many
TGTGCCAGCAGCTCCGTTTGGAAAGACGAGCAGTACTTC,CASSSVWKDEQYF,NA,TRBV11-2,TRBJ2-7,many
TGTGCCAGCAGCTTAGGGGGGGTAGGCACCGGGGAGCTGTTTTTT,CASSLGGVGTGELFF,NA,TRBV5-5,TRBJ2-2,many
TGCGCCAGCAGCCAAGAGGCCCGTGGAACCGGGGAGCTGTTTTTT,CASSQEARGTGELFF,NA,TRBV4-3,TRBJ2-2,many
TGCAGTGCCTCGACTCGCTCCTACGAGCAGTACTTC,CSASTRSYEQYF,NA,TRBV20-1,TRBJ2-7,many
TGTGCCAGCAGCCCGCCCCCGCGGATAAATTACCAAGAGACCCAGTACTTC,CASSPPPRINYQETQYF,NA,TRBV5-4,TRBJ2-5,many
TGCGCCAGTGGCGGGGGGAACACCGGGGAGCTGTTTTTT,CASGGGNTGELFF,TRBD2,TRBV4-3,TRBJ2-2,many
TGTGCCAGCAGCCCGGACAGGAGGCCTGGGGCCAACGTCCTGACTTTC,CASSPDRRPGANVLTF,TRBD1,TRBV11-2,TRBJ2-6,many
TGTGCCAGCAGCCCGCCCCTCAGCGGTTCACCCCTCCACTTT,CASSPPLSGSPLHF,NA,TRBV6-1,TRBJ1-6,many
TGTGCCAGAAGCTTGGAGGACCGCTTGAGGAGGGGCTACACCTTC,CARSLEDRLRRGYTF,NA,TRBV5-3,TRBJ1-2,NA
TGTGCCACCAGCAGAGACTCGGGGGCAGATACGCAGTATTTT,CATSRDSGADTQYF,NA,TRBV15,TRBJ2-3,many
TGTGCCAGCAGTTTCATGGTGGAGGCCACAGATACGCAGTATTTT,CASSFMVEATDTQYF,NA,TRBV28,TRBJ2-3,many
TGTGCCAGCAGCCATCCTCGGGGGAGCAGTAAGGAGAACACTGAAGCTTTCTTT,CASSHPRGSSKENTEAFF,NA,TRBV9,TRBJ1-1,many
TGCGCCAGCAGTCCGCCGCGAGAGGGGACGACAGGGATGAACACCGGGGAGCTGTTTTTT,CASSPPREGTTGMNTGELFF,TRBD1,TRBV23-1,TRBJ2-2,few
TGTGCCAGCAGCTATACAGGGGTCAGAGAGACCCAGTACTTC,CASSYTGVRETQYF,TRBD1,TRBV7-6,TRBJ2-5,many